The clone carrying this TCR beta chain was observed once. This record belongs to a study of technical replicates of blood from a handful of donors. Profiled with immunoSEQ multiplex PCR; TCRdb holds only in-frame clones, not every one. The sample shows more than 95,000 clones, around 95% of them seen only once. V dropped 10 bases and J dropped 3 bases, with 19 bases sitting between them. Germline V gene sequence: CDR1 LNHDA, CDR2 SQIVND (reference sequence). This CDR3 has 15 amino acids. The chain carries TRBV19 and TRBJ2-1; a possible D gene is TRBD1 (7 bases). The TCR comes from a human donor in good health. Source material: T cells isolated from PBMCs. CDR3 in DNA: TGTGCCACCGACCAGGGGGGCGGGAACTACAATGAGCAGTTCTTC. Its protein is CATDQGGGNYNEQFF.